Described below is a single T cell receptor beta chain sequence and its context. This sample was taken from a study of blood T cells in healthy people across ages. About the study: There was about one barcoded beta molecule captured by template switching per two T cells.

V lost 0 bases, J lost 2 bases, and 9 bases lay in between. Germline V CDR1 and CDR2: MRHNA, SNTAGT. There are 15 residues in the CDR3. A sample-barcoded 5' primer and a J-beta primer mix were used in a second PCR of roughly 6 to 11 cycles. One entry per CDR3 protein, called by TCRdb with MiXCR from the 5' RACE reads. The sample has about 1.4 million distinct CDR3 sequences; roughly 60% are singletons. The clonotype was recovered from a man aged 18 to 29 in good health. The sequenced sample was blood. This rearrangement joins TRBV6-4 to TRBJ2-3; D uncertain. The CDR3 loop is CASSDSGRPTDTQYF. Here the CDR3 DNA reads TGTGCCAGCAGTGACTCAGGCAGGCCCACAGATACGCAGTATTTT.